A single sample gave rise to the 24 T cell receptor beta chains below, sequenced in a study of cytotoxic CD8 clonotypes in ibrutinib-treated CLL. The table came from immunoSEQ multiplex PCR; TCRdb's copy has only in-frame clones and leaves some out. In the table there are some 130,000 clones, more than 75% of which are singletons. The sample consisted of PBMCs, taken after 24 months of ibrutinib treatment. The receptors were gathered from a human donor with chronic lymphocytic leukemia.

The chain uses TRBV7-2 and TRBJ1-5; 10 bases line up with TRBD1. This CDR3 region has 16 residues. Germline V gives CDR1 SGHTA, CDR2 FQGNSA. With 5 bases clipped from V and 4 bases from J, the junction kept 8 bases outside the gene matches. The DNA of the CDR3 is TGTGCCAGCAGCATCTTTCCGGGACAGGGGAATCAGCCCCAGCATTTT. Translating gives CASSIFPGQGNQPQHF.

This rearrangement joins TRBV10-3 to TRBJ2-2; D is undetermined. Germline-derived CDR1 and CDR2 are ENHRY and SYGVKD. The CDR3 spans 15 residues. Trimming left V 6 bases short and J 1 base short, with 12 bases between. The chain's CDR3 is CAIRAGPQNTGELFF. The CDR3 DNA reads TGTGCCATCAGGGCCGGGCCGCAGAACACCGGGGAGCTGTTTTTT.

The chain combines TRBV18 with TRBJ1-4; 8 nucleotides line up with TRBD1. This CDR3 is 15 amino acids long. With 3 bases clipped from V and 4 bases from J, the junction kept 4 bases outside the gene matches. The germline V gene encodes CDR1 KGHSH and CDR2 LQKENI. CDR3 residues: CASSPQGAVNEKLFF. In nucleotides, the CDR3 is TGTGCCAGCTCACCCCAGGGGGCGGTTAATGAAAAACTGTTTTTT.

V usage is TRBV7-3 and J usage is TRBJ2-7, with D uncertain. The germline V and J ends were trimmed by 5 bases and 2 bases, with 13 bases remaining between them. Germline assignment: CDR1 SGHTA and CDR2 FQGTGA. The CDR3 runs 14 residues. This chain's CDR3 is CASSPQWNTYEQYF. The CDR3 nucleotides read TGTGCCAGCAGCCCCCAGTGGAACACCTACGAGCAGTACTTC.

The chain carries TRBV7-9 and TRBJ2-1; D unclear. The CDR3 covers 13 residues. With 5 bases removed from V and 10 bases from J, the gap between germline ends came to 15 bases. CDR1 SEHNR and CDR2 FQNEAQ come from the germline V gene (reference sequence). The CDR3 DNA is TGTGCCAGCAGCCCCCCTTCAGCGAGGGAGCAGTTCTTC. This encodes CASSPPSAREQFF.

The chain employs TRBV7-2 and TRBJ1-4; D is undetermined. Trimming removed 5 bases from V and 8 bases from J, with 18 bases in between. The CDR3 consists of 15 residues. Germline CDR1 and CDR2: SGHTA and FQGNSA. The CDR3 DNA sequence: TGTGCCAGCAGCCCCGACGCTGTGAGAAGGGAAAAACTGTTTTTT. Translated, it gives CASSPDAVRREKLFF.

This clone was recorded once. This rearrangement joins TRBV7-2 to TRBJ2-1; 11 nucleotides align to TRBD2. J lost 9 bases, V lost 0 bases, and 4 bases had no gene match. The germline CDR1 and CDR2 sequences are SGHTA and FQGNSA. This CDR3 region has 15 residues. The CDR3 nucleotides read TGTGCCAGCAGCTTAGCTAGCGGGAGGGCCACTGAGCAGTTCTTC. Amino acid sequence: CASSLASGRATEQFF.

The chain recombines TRBV27 with TRBJ1-5; D gene ambiguous. Per germline, CDR1 MNHEY and CDR2 SMNVEV (reference sequence). The V end lost 4 bases, the J end lost 5 bases, and 15 bases lay between the germline ends. The CDR3 sequence is 15 residues long. CDR3 bases: TGTGCCAGCAGTTCGGCCGGAGCCATCTATCAGCCCCAGCATTTT. Translating gives CASSSAGAIYQPQHF.

The gene calls are TRBV5-6 and TRBJ1-2, with D hard to call. Looked up from germline, CDR1 is SGHDT and CDR2 is YYEEEE. This CDR3 contains 12 residues. Trimming took 1 base from V and 8 from J, leaving 9 bases between them. CDR3 DNA: TGTGCCAGCAGCTTGCCCTCCGGGGGCTACACCTTC. Encoded protein: CASSLPSGGYTF.

The chain carries TRBV21-1 and TRBJ1-1; the table gives TRBD1 as D, unverified against the DNA. TRBV21-1 is labeled a pseudogene. The CDR3 has 18 residues. CDR3 sequence reads: CASSKTRQGGGHETEAFF. Here the CDR3 DNA reads TGTGCCAGCAGCAAAACCCGCCAGGGTGGGGGACATGAAACTGAAGCTTTCTTT.

This sequence joins TRBV9 and TRBJ2-1; D not certain. Germline CDR1 reads SGDLS; CDR2 reads YYNGEE. The CDR3 spans 13 residues. V was shortened by 0 bases and J by 8 bases, with 9 bases between the two germline ends. The CDR3 DNA is TGTGCCAGCAGCGTAGGCAGGAACGATGAGCAGTTCTTC. It codes for CASSVGRNDEQFF.

The rearrangement joins TRBV7-9 to TRBJ1-2, with 9 bases that match TRBD1. Per germline, CDR1 SEHNR and CDR2 FQNEAQ (reference sequence). Unmatched junction bases numbered 8, after V lost 5 bases and J lost 4 bases. The CDR3 has 15 amino acids. CDR3 sequence reads: CASSQVDRGTYGYTF. CDR3 bases: TGTGCCAGCAGCCAAGTGGACAGGGGAACCTATGGCTACACCTTC.

The sample holds one count of this clone. The chain carries TRBV4-3 and TRBJ1-2, with 7 nucleotides matching TRBD1. CDR3 length: 15 residues. V lost 1 base and J lost 3; bases outside the gene matches: 5. The germline V gene encodes CDR1 LGHNA and CDR2 YSLEER. Here the CDR3 reads CASSQGRQGYYGYTF. The CDR3 nucleotides are TGCGCCAGCAGCCAAGGAAGACAGGGCTACTATGGCTACACCTTC.

The chain employs TRBV27 and TRBJ2-7; 10 bases fit TRBD2. Germline V gene lookup returns CDR1 MNHEY and CDR2 SMNVEV (reference sequence). V dropped 8 bases and J dropped 3; count of bases not matched to a gene: 7. This CDR3 contains 14 residues. CDR3: CASALAGANYEQYF. CDR3 nucleotide sequence: TGTGCCAGCGCGCTAGCGGGGGCCAACTACGAGCAGTACTTC.

The V gene is TRBV5-6, the J gene TRBJ2-5, with D hard to call. Germline V gene lookup returns CDR1 SGHDT and CDR2 YYEEEE. V was clipped by 0 bases and J by 2 bases, with 5 bases between them. This CDR3 has 13 amino acids. CDR3 residues: CASSLVDQETQYF. DNA of the CDR3: TGTGCCAGCAGCTTGGTTGATCAAGAGACCCAGTACTTC. The full variable domain, completed using reference TRBV5-6 and TRBJ2-5, is DAGVTQSPTHLIKTRGQQVTLRCSPKSGHDTVSWYQQALGQGPQFIFQYYEEEERQRGNFPDRFSGHQFPNYSSELNVNALLLGDSALYLCASSLVDQETQYFGPGTRLLVL.

This chain connects TRBV6-6 to TRBJ2-1, with 10 bases fitting TRBD1. The CDR3 runs to 13 residues. The trim removed 5 bases at V and 9 bases at J, leaving 4 bases unmatched. The germline V gene has CDR1 MNHNY and CDR2 SVGAGI (reference sequence). CDR3 region: CASSRRDRGEQFF. The CDR3 nucleotides read TGTGCCAGCAGTCGACGGGACAGGGGTGAGCAGTTCTTC.

This clone is a singleton in its sample. The chain recombines TRBV27 with TRBJ2-7, with 12 nucleotides matching TRBD2. Germline CDR1 and CDR2: MNHEY and SMNVEV (reference sequence). The V and J ends lost 5 bases and 6 bases, in that order; junction bases with no gene match: 17. The CDR3 runs to 18 residues. The CDR3 protein is CASSPRKILAGGPGEQYF. The CDR3 bases are TGTGCCAGCAGTCCCAGAAAAATTCTAGCGGGAGGGCCCGGCGAGCAGTACTTC.

This rearrangement joins TRBV7-2 to TRBJ1-4; D not resolved. From germline, CDR1 is SGHTA and CDR2 FQGNSA. CDR3 length: 12 residues. V was cut by 2 bases and J by 8 bases, with 6 bases left in between. CDR3 sequence reads: CASSLLGEKLFF. CDR3 DNA: TGTGCCAGCAGCTTACTGGGAGAAAAACTGTTTTTT.

The genes are TRBV7-9 and TRBJ2-7; D possibly corresponds to TRBD2 (5 bases). The V gene's germline CDR1 is SEHNR and CDR2 FQNEAQ (reference sequence). The CDR3 is 12 residues long. Trimming pared 1 base from V and 7 bases from J, leaving 8 bases between. CDR3 region: CASSLGRWEQYF. The DNA for the CDR3 is TGTGCCAGCAGCTTAGGGAGGTGGGAGCAGTACTTC.

This clone was detected only once. The chain combines TRBV4-2 with TRBJ1-6; D might be TRBD1 (5 bases). The CDR3 totals 15 residues. Per germline, CDR1 LGHNA and CDR2 YNFKEQ. V lost 1 base and J 4 bases, leaving 8 bases between the germline ends. The CDR3 coding sequence is TGTGCCAGCAGCCAAGGGGCAGGGTATAATTCACCCCTCCACTTT. Protein sequence: CASSQGAGYNSPLHF.

This clone was counted at least ten times. At the DNA level, this CDR3 is encoded by other sequences in the same sample as well. The chain uses TRBV7-2 and TRBJ2-5, with D unresolved. Trimming cost V 0 bases and J 1 base, with 3 bases left between them. The V gene's germline CDR1 is SGHTA and CDR2 FQGNSA. The length of the CDR3 is 13 residues. The CDR3 bases are TGTGCCAGCAGCTTAGCCCGCCAAGAGACCCAGTACTTC. It specifies CASSLARQETQYF.

The CDR3 sequence: CASSRRRGGHTEAFF. DNA of the CDR3: TGTGCCAGCAGCCGCCGCCGGGGTGGGCACACTGAAGCTTTCTTT. The chain recombines TRBV5-6 with TRBJ1-1; D gene uncertain. V lost 4 bases to trimming and J lost 3 bases, with 16 bases between them. Germline lookup yields CDR1 SGHDT and CDR2 YYEEEE. The length of the CDR3 is 15 residues. Full variable domain (remainder filled in from reference TRBV5-6 and TRBJ1-1): DAGVTQSPTHLIKTRGQQVTLRCSPKSGHDTVSWYQQALGQGPQFIFQYYEEEERQRGNFPDRFSGHQFPNYSSELNVNALLLGDSALYLCASSRRRGGHTEAFFGQGTRLTVV.

The chain couples TRBV7-9 to TRBJ1-2; no clear D gene. CDR1 is SEHNR, CDR2 FQNEAQ, per germline (reference sequence). Trimming took off 1 base at V and 3 bases at J, with 6 bases between the two ends. The CDR3 contains 13 residues. The CDR3, as DNA: TGTGCCAGCAGCTTAGGGGCACACTATGGCTACACCTTC. This gives the protein CASSLGAHYGYTF.

The chain links TRBV4-3 to TRBJ2-2; 9 nucleotides line up with TRBD2. V dropped 0 bases and J dropped 4; count of bases not matched to a gene: 6. The CDR3 sequence is 17 residues long. Germline CDR1 reads LGHNA; CDR2 reads YSLEER. The CDR3 loop is CASSQESGGRVTGELFF. CDR3 sequence (DNA): TGCGCCAGCAGCCAAGAGTCGGGCGGGAGGGTCACCGGGGAGCTGTTTTTT.